These T cell receptor beta chains were read from a single sample in a study of blood T cell repertoires in COVID-19. Sequencing was performed with immunoSEQ multiplex PCR; in TCRdb, only in-frame clones are kept and a portion is missing. In the table there are about 190,000 clones, about 81% of which are singletons. The source material was peripheral blood. These receptors originate from an elderly woman with COVID-19, enrolled during active disease. CDR3s include the opening cysteine and the closing phenylalanine or tryptophan. Fields, in order: clone size, CDR3 length, V gene, J gene, D gene, CDR3 DNA, CDR3 protein. D genes are given only for firm matches. Clone size is shown for a subset of rows, as once, few, many or a class of expanded clone.

NA	16	TRBV6-1	TRBJ1-3	TRBD1	TGTGCCAGCAGTGACAGGGGGTACCCCTCTGGAAACACCATATATTTT	CASSDRGYPSGNTIYF
NA	14	TRBV2	TRBJ2-7	TRBD2	TGTGCCAGCAGTTCCCAGCGGGATAGCTACGAGCAGTACTTC	CASSSQRDSYEQYF
NA	14	TRBV30	TRBJ1-6	NA	TGTGCCTGGAGCCGGAGCTCCTATAATTCACCCCTCCACTTT	CAWSRSSYNSPLHF
NA	15	TRBV28	TRBJ1-2	TRBD1	TGTGCCAGCAGCCCAGGGGATGACAGGGGGAAGGGCTACACCTTC	CASSPGDDRGKGYTF
NA	17	TRBV27	TRBJ2-7	TRBD2	TGTGCCAGCAGCCCTTTTGGGTTGGCGGGAGTTGGTTACGAGCAGTACTTC	CASSPFGLAGVGYEQYF
NA	13	TRBV5-1	TRBJ2-7	TRBD1	TGCGCCAGCAGCGGGGGACAGGCGAACGAGCAGTACTTC	CASSGGQANEQYF
NA	16	TRBV21-1	TRBJ2-7	NA	TGTGCCAGCAGCAGGCCCCGGACAAGTAAGGGCTACGAGCAGTACTTC	CASSRPRTSKGYEQYF
NA	14	TRBV5-1	TRBJ1-1	NA	TGCGCCAGCAGCCCTATTTCGATGAACACTGAAGCTTTCTTT	CASSPISMNTEAFF
few	13	TRBV19	TRBJ2-5	NA	TGTGCCAGTAGTATGGGGGGTCGGGAGACCCAGTACTTC	CASSMGGRETQYF
NA	15	TRBV30	TRBJ2-1	TRBD2	TGTGCCTGGAGCGATGGGACTAGCGGGGGGGATGAGCAGTTCTTC	CAWSDGTSGGDEQFF
NA	16	TRBV14	TRBJ2-3	NA	TGTGCCAGCAGCCATGGGAGGTATGGAAGCACAGATACGCAGTATTTT	CASSHGRYGSTDTQYF
NA	15	TRBV19	TRBJ2-3	NA	TGTGCCAGTAGTCTACCAGGGGCCCTTCGGGATACGCAGTATTTT	CASSLPGALRDTQYF
NA	15	TRBV4-1	TRBJ2-1	TRBD1	TGCGCCAGCAGCCAAACCGGGACAGCGTACAATGAGCAGTTCTTC	CASSQTGTAYNEQFF
NA	15	TRBV6-1	TRBJ1-3	NA	TGTGCCAGCAGTGAACAATTGCCAGCTGGAAACACCATATATTTT	CASSEQLPAGNTIYF
NA	15	TRBV2	TRBJ2-1	NA	TGTGCCAGCAGTGAGTACGGGTCCACAACGGGTGAGCAGTTCTTC	CASSEYGSTTGEQFF
NA	14	TRBV11-3	TRBJ1-1	TRBD1	TGTGCCAGTAAAGGGACAGGGTTGGGCACTGAAGCTTTCTTT	CASKGTGLGTEAFF
NA	16	TRBV27	TRBJ1-6	NA	TGTGCCAGCAGTTTCTTAGCGAACTCCTATAATTCACCCCTCCACTTT	CASSFLANSYNSPLHF
NA	18	TRBV9	TRBJ2-1	TRBD2	TGTGCCAGCAGCGTATCCCCCGCGGGGACTAGCGGCCCCAATGAGCAGTTCTTC	CASSVSPAGTSGPNEQFF
few	17	TRBV5-6	TRBJ2-5	NA	TGTGCCAGCAGCTTGTATTGGTTAGGGGGAGGGCAAGAGACCCAGTACTTC	CASSLYWLGGGQETQYF
NA	16	TRBV27	TRBJ2-3	TRBD2	TGTGCCAGCAGTTCTATCCTGAGGCGGGAGGTAGATACGCAGTATTTT	CASSSILRREVDTQYF